This entry concerns a single T cell receptor beta chain. This entry belongs to a study of blood T cells in healthy people across ages. Primers used in a second PCR of roughly 7 to 11 cycles were a sample-barcoded 5' primer and a J-beta primer mix. TCRdb reanalysed the 5' RACE reads using MiXCR and keeps one entry per CDR3 protein. There are about 1.4 million distinct CDR3 sequences in the sample; roughly 60% occur only once, and over 5% lies in the top ten. CDR1 and CDR2 (germline): KGHSH, LQKENI. Deletions cut 3 bases from V and 4 bases from J, with 20 bases between. There are 17 residues in the CDR3.

This sequence joins TRBV18 and TRBJ2-3; D is possibly TRBD1 (5 bases). Specimen: blood. The clonotype was recovered from a man aged 18 to 30 in good health. CDR3 loop: CASSPSLAGNRADTQYF. CDR3 sequence (DNA): TGTGCCAGCTCACCCAGCCTGGCAGGGAATCGGGCAGATACGCAGTATTTT.